The TCR beta chain under discussion was sequenced for a study of blood T cell repertoires in COVID-19. In the source study's methods: From reference gene primer amplification, estimates of nucleated cell counts were derived. TCRdb keeps only in-frame clones here, not all; method: immunoSEQ multiplex PCR. V and J calls and clone size are as listed in that table; D and trimming were resolved from the DNA. The sample records roughly 500,000 clones, over 75% being singletons. This CDR3 has 13 residues. Trimming stripped 4 bases from V and 3 bases from J, with 9 bases between. Looked up from germline, CDR1 is MGHDK and CDR2 is SYGVNS.

The chain uses TRBV25-1 and TRBJ1-2; D gene unclear. Sequenced material: peripheral blood. The source is a human donor in a cohort sampled during active COVID-19. CDR3 in amino acids: CASSVSEDYGYTF. In DNA, the CDR3 is TGTGCCAGCAGTGTTTCGGAGGACTATGGCTACACCTTC.